Listed below are T cell receptor beta chains from one sample, sequenced in a study of tumor and adjacent non-tumor tissue in lung cancer. TCRdb reprocessed the multiplex PCR reads with MiXCR, giving one entry per CDR3 protein. The sample shows around 200,000 distinct CDR3 sequences, around 71% of them seen only once. What was sequenced was lung tumor tissue. All receptors derive from a man between 60 and 70 years old with non-small cell lung cancer. The CDR3 runs from the conserved cysteine through the conserved F or W. Each record gives: D gene, clone size, J gene, V gene, CDR3 protein, CDR3 DNA. A D gene is named only where the DNA matches it firmly. Size values are once, few and many counts, or a class for expanded clones, and some rows have none.

D: NA; size: NA; J: TRBJ1-1; V: TRBV5-4; CDR3: CASSLTLGNPNTEAFF; DNA: TGTGCCAGCAGCTTGACCCTGGGCAATCCGAACACTGAAGCTTTCTTT
D: TRBD1; size: NA; J: TRBJ1-3; V: TRBV28; CDR3: CASTTPGQDSGNTIYF; DNA: TGTGCCAGCACCACCCCGGGACAGGACTCTGGAAACACTATATATTTT
D: NA; size: NA; J: TRBJ1-4; V: TRBV5-5; CDR3: CASSSSATNEKLFF; DNA: TGTGCCAGCAGCTCCAGCGCAACTAATGAAAAACTGTTTTTT
D: TRBD2; size: many; J: TRBJ2-1; V: TRBV6-1; CDR3: CASSNAASGVNEQFF; DNA: TGTGCCAGCAGTAATGCAGCTAGCGGGGTCAATGAGCAGTTCTTC
D: TRBD1; size: NA; J: TRBJ1-6; V: TRBV29-1; CDR3: CSALTGGWNPPLHF; DNA: TGCAGCGCCCTGACAGGGGGCTGGAATCCACCCCTCCACTTT
D: NA; size: NA; J: TRBJ1-2; V: TRBV19; CDR3: CASSMVASTLGWYTF; DNA: TGTGCCAGTAGTATGGTCGCAAGTACCCTTGGCTGGTACACCTTC
D: TRBD1; size: few; J: TRBJ1-2; V: TRBV20-1; CDR3: CSARTSFDRGGGGYTF; DNA: TGCAGTGCTAGAACGTCCTTTGACAGGGGCGGGGGTGGCTACACCTTC
D: NA; size: NA; J: TRBJ1-1; V: TRBV20-1; CDR3: CNPNGMNTEAFF; DNA: TGCAACCCCAACGGGATGAACACTGAAGCTTTCTTT
D: NA; size: NA; J: TRBJ2-7; V: TRBV6-1; CDR3: CASSEEGGGLDEQYF; DNA: TGTGCCAGCAGTGAAGAAGGCGGGGGCCTCGACGAGCAGTACTTC
D: NA; size: once; J: TRBJ2-7; V: TRBV20-1; CDR3: CSAKLTVPPYEQYF; DNA: TGCAGTGCTAAACTAACGGTCCCACCCTACGAGCAGTACTTC
D: NA; size: NA; J: TRBJ2-2; V: TRBV5-1; CDR3: CASGYGSGRTGELFF; DNA: TGCGCCAGCGGCTATGGATCGGGGCGAACCGGGGAGCTGTTTTTT
D: NA; size: NA; J: TRBJ2-3; V: TRBV6-4; CDR3: CASSDGDGTDTQYF; DNA: TGTGCCAGCAGTGACGGAGACGGCACAGATACGCAGTATTTT
D: NA; size: many; J: TRBJ2-5; V: TRBV11-2; CDR3: CASSLGKESTHNF; DNA: TGTGCCAGCAGCTTAGGAAAAGAGTCTACCCATAACTTC
D: TRBD2; size: many; J: TRBJ2-1; V: TRBV20-1; CDR3: CSAGAWGSGSRNEQFF; DNA: TGCAGTGCTGGAGCATGGGGTAGCGGGAGCAGGAATGAGCAGTTCTTC
D: TRBD1; size: few; J: TRBJ2-5; V: TRBV19; CDR3: CASSMRARGLGETQYF; DNA: TGTGCCAGTAGTATGAGGGCCAGGGGGCTCGGAGAGACCCAGTACTTC
D: TRBD2; size: NA; J: TRBJ2-3; V: TRBV5-6; CDR3: CPSSLKRGGRADTQYF; DNA: TGTCCCAGCAGCTTAAAGCGGGGGGGCCGGGCAGATACACAGTATTTT
D: TRBD1; size: many; J: TRBJ1-6; V: TRBV25-1; CDR3: CASSESGGNSPLHF; DNA: TGTGCCAGCAGTGAATCAGGGGGCAATTCACCCCTCCACTTT
D: NA; size: many; J: TRBJ2-1; V: TRBV20-1; CDR3: CSASSLGGPRGEQFF; DNA: TGCAGTGCTAGCTCCCTCGGCGGGCCGAGGGGTGAGCAGTTCTTC
D: TRBD2; size: many; J: TRBJ2-3; V: TRBV12-3/TRBV12-4; CDR3: CASSLARSGGTDTQYF; DNA: TGTGCCAGCAGTTTAGCGCGGAGCGGGGGGACAGATACGCAGTATTTT
D: NA; size: NA; J: TRBJ1-6; V: TRBV20-1; CDR3: CNASRQDHFNSPLHF; DNA: TGCAATGCTAGTCGACAGGATCACTTTAATTCACCCCTCCACTTT
D: NA; size: few; J: TRBJ2-3; V: TRBV4-1; CDR3: CASSRLVDTDTQYF; DNA: TGCGCCAGCAGCCGCCTGGTGGACACAGATACGCAGTATTTT
D: TRBD1; size: NA; J: TRBJ2-7; V: TRBV11-2; CDR3: CASNFRSSGQGDEQYF; DNA: TGTGCCAGCAACTTTAGGTCATCGGGTCAGGGGGACGAGCAGTACTTC
D: NA; size: once; J: TRBJ2-7; V: TRBV11-3; CDR3: CVSSLRQETYEQYF; DNA: TGTGTCAGCAGCTTACGGCAGGAGACCTACGAGCAGTACTTC
D: NA; size: once; J: TRBJ2-3; V: TRBV11-3; CDR3: CAIRLAWVDTQYF; DNA: TGTGCCATCAGATTAGCGTGGGTGGATACGCAGTATTTT
D: NA; size: NA; J: TRBJ1-5; V: TRBV20-1; CDR3: CSARAQGDQPHYF; DNA: TGCAGTGCTAGAGCACAAGGGGACCAGCCCCATTATTTT
D: TRBD1; size: few; J: TRBJ1-6; V: TRBV19; CDR3: CASTKRAGGTSPLHF; DNA: TGTGCCAGTACCAAGAGGGCAGGGGGTACTTCACCCCTCCACTTT
D: TRBD1; size: NA; J: TRBJ1-5; V: TRBV20-1; CDR3: CSARPGTGHSNQPQHF; DNA: TGCAGTGCTAGACCTGGGACAGGCCATAGCAATCAGCCCCAGCATTTT
D: TRBD1; size: many; J: TRBJ1-1; V: TRBV11-2; CDR3: CASSFKGAGYTEAFF; DNA: TGTGCCAGCAGCTTTAAGGGGGCAGGGTACACTGAAGCTTTCTTT
D: TRBD2; size: once; J: TRBJ2-1; V: TRBV6-5; CDR3: CASSSLTSGGGNEQFF; DNA: TGTGCCAGCAGTTCCCTGACTAGCGGGGGCGGCAATGAGCAGTTCTTC
D: NA; size: NA; J: TRBJ1-2; V: TRBV6-2/TRBV6-3; CDR3: CASSLSTGIGEDYTF; DNA: TGTGCCAGTAGTTTATCAACCGGGATAGGGGAAGACTACACCTTC
D: NA; size: NA; J: TRBJ2-7; V: TRBV5-1; CDR3: CASSLDGRNEQCF; DNA: TGCGCCAGCAGTTTAGATGGACGGAACGAGCAGTGCTTC
D: TRBD2; size: NA; J: TRBJ2-1; V: TRBV11-3; CDR3: CASRPSGDFNELFF; DNA: TGTGCCAGCAGGCCTAGCGGGGACTTTAATGAACTGTTCTTC
D: TRBD2; size: NA; J: TRBJ2-1; V: TRBV11-1; CDR3: CTSGFAGLAGFRSSYNEQFF; DNA: TGTACCAGCGGCTTTGCGGGACTAGCGGGATTTAGGAGCTCTTACAATGAGCAGTTCTTC
D: TRBD1; size: many; J: TRBJ1-6; V: TRBV6-1; CDR3: CASRTPGQSSPLHF; DNA: TGTGCCAGCAGGACCCCGGGACAGAGCTCACCCCTCCACTTT
D: NA; size: NA; J: TRBJ2-4; V: TRBV6-5; CDR3: CASSYSRGAKNVHYF; DNA: TGTGCCAGCAGTTACTCCCGGGGGGCCAAAAACGTTCATTACTTC
D: NA; size: NA; J: TRBJ2-7; V: TRBV20-1; CDR3: CSAGTGSRNYEQYF; DNA: TGCAGTGCTGGTACCGGTAGCAGGAACTACGAGCAGTACTTC
D: NA; size: NA; J: TRBJ2-7; V: TRBV7-9; CDR3: CSSSPTMTYEQYF; DNA: TGTTCCAGCAGCCCCACTATGACCTACGAGCAGTACTTC
D: NA; size: NA; J: TRBJ2-7; V: TRBV6-5; CDR3: CASDNGGLTRYEQYF; DNA: TGCGCCAGTGACAATGGGGGACTCACTCGCTACGAGCAGTACTTC
D: NA; size: once; J: TRBJ2-3; V: TRBV9; CDR3: CASSAGPFTSTDTQYF; DNA: TGTGCCAGCAGCGCTGGGCCATTTACTAGCACAGATACGCAGTATTTT
D: NA; size: NA; J: TRBJ1-2; V: TRBV29-1; CDR3: CSALGNGRSGYTF; DNA: TGCAGCGCCCTCGGGAACGGGAGGTCTGGCTACACCTTC
D: NA; size: once; J: TRBJ1-1; V: TRBV6-1; CDR3: CASIRDRGFLSTEAFF; DNA: TGTGCCAGCATCAGGGACCGGGGATTCCTGAGCACTGAAGCTTTCTTT
D: TRBD1; size: NA; J: TRBJ1-6; V: TRBV20-1; CDR3: CSARGQGAENSPFHF; DNA: TGCAGTGCTAGAGGCCAGGGGGCAGAGAATTCACCCTTCCACTTT
D: NA; size: NA; J: TRBJ1-5; V: TRBV28; CDR3: CAIKKQGFQPQHF; DNA: TGTGCCATCAAAAAGCAGGGCTTTCAGCCCCAGCATTTT
D: NA; size: NA; J: TRBJ1-2; V: TRBV6-2/TRBV6-3; CDR3: CASSETSYSGYTF; DNA: TGTGCCAGCTCCGAGACCTCATATAGCGGCTACACCTTC
D: NA; size: NA; J: TRBJ2-7; V: TRBV20-1; CDR3: CTARLPGVYEQYF; DNA: TGCACTGCAAGACTACCTGGAGTCTATGAACAGTACTTC
D: TRBD2; size: many; J: TRBJ2-1; V: TRBV5-5; CDR3: CASSPGGTSGSIEQFF; DNA: TGTGCCAGCAGCCCTGGGGGGACTAGCGGGAGCATTGAGCAGTTCTTC
D: NA; size: NA; J: TRBJ2-5; V: TRBV20-1; CDR3: CSTRGWGLRETLYF; DNA: TGCAGTACTCGAGGGTGGGGGCTGAGAGAGACCCTGTACTTC
D: NA; size: NA; J: TRBJ2-3; V: TRBV4-2; CDR3: CAGSHNYGGADTQYF; DNA: TGTGCCGGGAGCCACAACTATGGGGGCGCAGATACGCAGTATTTT